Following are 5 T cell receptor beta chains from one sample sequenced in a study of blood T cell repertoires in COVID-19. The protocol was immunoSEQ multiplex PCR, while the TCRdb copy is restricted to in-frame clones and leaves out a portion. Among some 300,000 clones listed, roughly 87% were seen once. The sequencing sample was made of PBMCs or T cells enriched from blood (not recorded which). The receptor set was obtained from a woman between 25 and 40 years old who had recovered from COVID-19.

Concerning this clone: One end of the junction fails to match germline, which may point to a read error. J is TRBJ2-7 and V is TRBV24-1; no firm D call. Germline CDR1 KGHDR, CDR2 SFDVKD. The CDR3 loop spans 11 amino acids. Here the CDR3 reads CATGDQREQYF. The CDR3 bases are TGTGCCACCGGTGATCAGCGCGAGCAGTACTTC.

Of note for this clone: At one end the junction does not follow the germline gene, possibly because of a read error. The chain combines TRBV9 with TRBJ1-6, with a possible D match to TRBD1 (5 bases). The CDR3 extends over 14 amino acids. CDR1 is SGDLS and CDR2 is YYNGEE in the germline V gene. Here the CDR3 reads CASSVRQGGSTLHF. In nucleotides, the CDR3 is TGTGCCAGCAGCGTGAGGCAGGGAGGTTCAACCCTCCACTTT.

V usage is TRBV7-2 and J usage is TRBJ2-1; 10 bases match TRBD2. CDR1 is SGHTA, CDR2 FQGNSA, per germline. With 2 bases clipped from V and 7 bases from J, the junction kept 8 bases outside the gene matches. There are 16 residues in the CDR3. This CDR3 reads CASSLSPAGGPNEQFF. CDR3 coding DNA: TGTGCCAGCAGCTTAAGCCCAGCGGGGGGGCCAAATGAGCAGTTCTTC.

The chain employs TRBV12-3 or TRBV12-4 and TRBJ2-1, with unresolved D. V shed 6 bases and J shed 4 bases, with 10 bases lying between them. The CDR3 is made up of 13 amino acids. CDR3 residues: CASRTSEYNEQFF. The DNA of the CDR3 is TGTGCCAGCAGGACTTCGGAGTACAATGAGCAGTTCTTC.

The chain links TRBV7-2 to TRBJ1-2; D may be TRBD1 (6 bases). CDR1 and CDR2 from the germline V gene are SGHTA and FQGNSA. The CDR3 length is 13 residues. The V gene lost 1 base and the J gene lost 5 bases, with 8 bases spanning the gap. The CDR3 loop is CASSLVQGYGYTF. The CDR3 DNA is TGTGCCAGCAGCTTAGTTCAGGGGTATGGCTACACCTTC.